This T cell receptor beta chain comes out of a study of control samples from healthy donors and cancer patients. Produced via immunoSEQ multiplex PCR; TCRdb's table is partial and in-frame only. The repertoire holds roughly 21,000 clones, approximately 81% seen once, with roughly 20% in the top ten. This TCR was recovered from a man aged 55-75 years with colorectal cancer. Sequenced: PBMCs.

CDR3 nucleotides: TGTGCCAGTAGGCCAGACAGGGCACCTATCACAGATACGCAGTATTTT. It specifies CASRPDRAPITDTQYF. This chain uses TRBV19 with TRBJ2-3; TRBD1 agrees at 7 bases. The CDR3 runs 16 residues. With 6 bases clipped from V and 2 bases from J, the junction kept 11 bases outside the gene matches. Germline loops: CDR1 LNHDA, CDR2 SQIVND (reference sequence).